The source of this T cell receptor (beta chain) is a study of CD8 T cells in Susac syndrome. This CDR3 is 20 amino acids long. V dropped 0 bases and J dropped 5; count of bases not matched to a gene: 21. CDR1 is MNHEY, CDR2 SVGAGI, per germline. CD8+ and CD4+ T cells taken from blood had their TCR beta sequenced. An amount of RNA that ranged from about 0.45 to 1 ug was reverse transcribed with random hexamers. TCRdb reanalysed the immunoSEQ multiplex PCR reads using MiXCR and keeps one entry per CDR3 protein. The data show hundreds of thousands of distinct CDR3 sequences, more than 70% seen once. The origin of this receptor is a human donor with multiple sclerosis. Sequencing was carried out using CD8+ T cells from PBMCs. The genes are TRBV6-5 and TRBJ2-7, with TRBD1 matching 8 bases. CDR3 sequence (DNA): TGTGCCAGCAGTTACTCGAACTATAAACCCGCAGGGGGCGCGAGGCACGAGCAGTACTTC. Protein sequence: CASSYSNYKPAGGARHEQYF.